This T cell receptor beta chain is drawn from a study of CD8 T cells in Susac syndrome. The J segment lost 4 bases and the V segment lost 5 bases, leaving 4 bases of the junction unmatched. Germline assignment: CDR1 SEHNR and CDR2 FQNEAQ (reference sequence). The CDR3 loop spans 14 amino acids. Random-hexamer reverse transcription was applied to about 0.45 to 1 ug RNA. Each CDR3 protein is one row after TCRdb ran MiXCR on the immunoSEQ multiplex PCR reads. This table holds about 70,000 distinct CDR3 sequences, 95% to 96% found once. This clonotype was counted only a few times. Sequenced material: CD4+ T cells from PBMCs. The TCR originated in a human donor with multiple sclerosis. V usage is TRBV7-9 and J usage is TRBJ2-5; 10 bases map to TRBD1. The CDR3 DNA is TGTGCCAGCAGCCGACAGGGGGCCGGAGAGACCCAGTACTTC. Translating it yields CASSRQGAGETQYF. Full variable domain (missing parts from reference TRBV7-9 and TRBJ2-5): DTGVSQNPRHKITKRGQNVTFRCDPISEHNRLYWYRQTLGQGPEFLTYFQNEAQLEKSRLLSDRFSAERPKGSFSTLEIQRTEQGDSAMYLCASSRQGAGETQYFGPGTRLLVL.